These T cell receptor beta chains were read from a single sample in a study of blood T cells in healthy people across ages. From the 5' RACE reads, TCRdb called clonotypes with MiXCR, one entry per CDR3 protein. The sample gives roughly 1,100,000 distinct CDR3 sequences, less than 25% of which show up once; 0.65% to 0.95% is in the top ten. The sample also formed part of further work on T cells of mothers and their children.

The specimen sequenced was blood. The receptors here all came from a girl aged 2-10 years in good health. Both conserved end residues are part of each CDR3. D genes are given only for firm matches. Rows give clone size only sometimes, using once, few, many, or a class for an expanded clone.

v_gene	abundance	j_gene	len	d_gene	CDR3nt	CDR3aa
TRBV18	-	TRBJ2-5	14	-	TGTGCCAGCTCACCACCGTGGGGTGAAGAGACCCAGTACTTC	CASSPPWGEETQYF
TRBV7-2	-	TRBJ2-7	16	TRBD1	TGTGCCAGCAGCTCCCACTCTATGACAGGGGCCTACGAGCAGTACTTC	CASSSHSMTGAYEQYF
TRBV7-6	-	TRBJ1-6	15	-	TGTGCCAGCAGCCTAGGACGGACGGATAATTCACCCCTCCACTTT	CASSLGRTDNSPLHF
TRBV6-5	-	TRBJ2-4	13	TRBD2	TGTGCCGGCAGCCTAAGCGGGGAAAACATTCAGTACTTC	CAGSLSGENIQYF
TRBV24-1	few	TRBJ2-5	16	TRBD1	TGTGCCACCAGTGATAAAGGGACAGGGTGGCAAGAGACCCAGTACTTC	CATSDKGTGWQETQYF
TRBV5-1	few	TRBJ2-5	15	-	TGCGCCAGCAGCCCCGGCGGCACATTGGAAGAGACCCAGTACTTC	CASSPGGTLEETQYF
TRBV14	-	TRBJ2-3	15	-	TGTGCCAGCAGTCAACTAACCGTAAGCGCAGATACGCAGTATTTT	CASSQLTVSADTQYF
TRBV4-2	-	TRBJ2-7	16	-	TGTGCCAGCAGCCAAGATGGGATAGGTCGGGCGGGCGAGCAGTACTTC	CASSQDGIGRAGEQYF
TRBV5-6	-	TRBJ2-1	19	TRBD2	TGTGCCAGCAGCTTGGCCGGGCCAGCGGGGGGCCCGACCTACAATGAGCAGTTCTTC	CASSLAGPAGGPTYNEQFF
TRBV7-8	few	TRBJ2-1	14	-	TGTGCCAGCAGCTTTATAGCATCGGCAAACGAGCAGTTCTTC	CASSFIASANEQFF
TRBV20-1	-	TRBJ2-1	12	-	TGCAGTGCTAGATCAAGACACAATGAGCAGTTCTTC	CSARSRHNEQFF
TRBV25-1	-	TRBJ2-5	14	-	TGTGCCAGCAGTGAATACGTGGGGGGAGAGACCCAGTACTTC	CASSEYVGGETQYF
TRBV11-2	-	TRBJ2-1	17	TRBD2	TGTGCCAGCAGCTTAGTGGCGCGGGGGGCGTCCCACAATGAGCAGTTCTTC	CASSLVARGASHNEQFF
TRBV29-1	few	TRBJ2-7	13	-	TGCAGCGTTAGACAGACAGGAGGAAGCGAGCAGTACTTC	CSVRQTGGSEQYF
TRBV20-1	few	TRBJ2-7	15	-	TGCAGTGCTAGAGATGTTTTGGACGTTACCTACGAGCAGTACTTC	CSARDVLDVTYEQYF
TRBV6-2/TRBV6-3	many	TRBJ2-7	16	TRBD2	TGTGCCAGCAGTTACTCAAGCGGGAGGCCCCTCTACGAGCAGTACTTC	CASSYSSGRPLYEQYF
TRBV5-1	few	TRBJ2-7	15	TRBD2	TGCGCCAGCAGCTTGACTAGCGGTAACTCCTACGAGCAGTACTTC	CASSLTSGNSYEQYF
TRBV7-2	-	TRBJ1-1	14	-	TGTGCCAGCAGCTTGATGAACACCGTCACTGAAGCTTTCTTT	CASSLMNTVTEAFF
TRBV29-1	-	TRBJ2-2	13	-	TGCAGCGTTGAGTCGTTTTACACCGGGGAGCTGTTTTTT	CSVESFYTGELFF
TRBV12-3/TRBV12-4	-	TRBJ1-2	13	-	TGTGCCAGCAGTTTAGCGGTCCACAGCGGCTACACCTTC	CASSLAVHSGYTF
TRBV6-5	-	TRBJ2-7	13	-	TGTGCCAGCAGTCCCCTTACTGGTGACGAGCAGTACTTC	CASSPLTGDEQYF
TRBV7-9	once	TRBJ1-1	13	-	TGTGCCAGCACCTCAGGGAGCGGCACTGAAGCTTTCTTT	CASTSGSGTEAFF
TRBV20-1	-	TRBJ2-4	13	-	TGCAGTGCGTGGATCGAGGACAAAAACATTCAGTACTTC	CSAWIEDKNIQYF
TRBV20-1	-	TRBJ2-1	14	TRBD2	TGCAGTGCTAAGCCCAGACTAGCGGGGAGAGAGCAGTTCTTC	CSAKPRLAGREQFF
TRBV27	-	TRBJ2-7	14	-	TGTGCCAGCAGCCTTCTGAGATCCGGATACGAGCAGTACTTC	CASSLLRSGYEQYF
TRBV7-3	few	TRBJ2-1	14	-	TGTGCCAGCAGCTTAATGGCGGGGGCAGACGAGCAGTTCTTC	CASSLMAGADEQFF
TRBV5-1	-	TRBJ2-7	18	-	TGCGCCAGCAGCTTGGTTTCGTCCCGGGGACGAAGGGCCTACGAGCAGTACTTC	CASSLVSSRGRRAYEQYF
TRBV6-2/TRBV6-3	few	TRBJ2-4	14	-	TGTGCCAGCAGTTGGCAACTCGAGAGGAACATTCAGTACTTC	CASSWQLERNIQYF
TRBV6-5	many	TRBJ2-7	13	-	TGTGCCAGCAGTTTGACAGCGACCTACGAGCAGTACTTC	CASSLTATYEQYF